This record covers a single TCR beta chain. Its antigen is unknown. V was shortened by 3 bases and J by 3 bases, with 8 bases between the two germline ends. The V gene's germline CDR1 is SGDLS and CDR2 YYNGEE. There are 13 residues in the CDR3. In making TCR beta libraries, quantitative 5'-RACE with molecular barcodes was used. One entry per CDR3 protein, called by TCRdb with MiXCR from the 5' RACE reads. Of tens of thousands of distinct CDR3 sequences in the sample, 2.5% to 3.5% are singletons; the top ten hold roughly 4.4%. This sample stems from a study of CD8 T cells in ankylosing spondylitis. Study conclusions and caveats: According to the report, clones linked to the disease were significantly enriched in matched synovial fluid samples taken from ankylosing spondylitis patients. A motif in TCR beta, a set of fewer than ten highly homologous variants, appeared characteristic of ankylosing spondylitis blood.

J is TRBJ2-3 and V is TRBV9; weak D call: TRBD2 (6 bases). The sequence was collected from a male donor with ankylosing spondylitis or in good health (not recorded which). The sequenced sample consisted of blood, either unsorted or a sorted T cell fraction (not recorded which). In nucleotides, the CDR3 is TGTGCCAGCAGCGGTCGGGGGACAGATACGCAGTATTTT. Amino acids: CASSGRGTDTQYF.